The 21 T cell receptor beta chains below come from one sample, sequenced in a study of blood T cell repertoires in COVID-19. This table comes from immunoSEQ multiplex PCR, and its TCRdb copy is limited to in-frame clones, with some not included. The table has fewer than 350,000 clones, 70% to 90% seen once; the top ten hold about 4.2%. The sample taken for sequencing was PBMCs or T cells enriched from blood (not recorded which). The receptors derive from a woman aged 40 to 49 with acute COVID-19.

The chain has TRBV18 and TRBJ1-3, with D possibly TRBD1 on 5 matching bases. The CDR3 is 16 amino acids. From germline, CDR1 is KGHSH and CDR2 LQKENI. V was shortened by 1 base and J by 1 base, with 11 bases between the two germline ends. This chain's CDR3 is CASSPQGLGSGNTIYF. The CDR3 DNA reads TGTGCCAGCTCACCACAGGGACTCGGTTCTGGAAACACCATATATTTT.

The V and J genes are TRBV4-3 and TRBJ2-2, with 9 bases matching TRBD2. Trimming took 4 bases from V and 6 from J; bases not matched to a gene: 12. The CDR3 contains 17 residues. Per the germline V gene, CDR1 is LGHNA and CDR2 is YSLEER. In nucleotides, the CDR3 is TGCGCCAGCAGCCTAAATTTAGCGGGAGTTCAGGCCGGGGAGCTGTTTTTT. Amino acid sequence: CASSLNLAGVQAGELFF.

Comments on this clone: Other DNA sequences within the sample encode an identical CDR3. The J gene is TRBJ2-7, the V gene TRBV19, with 9 bases that match TRBD1. Germline-derived CDR1 and CDR2 are LNHDA and SQIVND (reference sequence). V shed 5 bases and J 3 bases; nucleotides not matched to a gene: 8. CDR3 size: 15 residues. The CDR3 is CASSLSGTGLYEQYF. CDR3 sequence (DNA): TGTGCCAGTAGTTTATCCGGGACAGGGCTCTACGAGCAGTACTTC.

The rearrangement links TRBV5-4 to TRBJ1-3; TRBD1 is a possible D gene (5 bases). This CDR3 has 15 amino acids. Germline CDR1 and CDR2: SGHNT and YYREEE (reference sequence). The germline V and J ends were trimmed by 4 bases and 3 bases, with 14 bases remaining between them. The chain's CDR3 is CASSLGHPGGNTIYF. The CDR3 DNA reads as TGTGCCAGCAGCCTCGGACACCCAGGTGGAAACACCATATATTTT.

The chain couples TRBV6-2 or TRBV6-3 to TRBJ2-7; 10 bases line up with TRBD2. From germline, CDR1 is MNHEY and CDR2 SVGEGT. The CDR3 has 15 residues. The V gene end was trimmed by 5 bases and the J gene end by 3 bases; junction bases not matched to a gene: 7. The CDR3 region has the DNA TGTGCCAGCAGTCTTAGACTAGCGGGCAACTACGAGCAGTACTTC. Its translation is CASSLRLAGNYEQYF.

This chain uses TRBV3-1 (or the pseudogene TRBV3-2) with TRBJ2-1; D is undetermined. Trimming shortened V by 0 bases and J by 4 bases, and 22 bases separated the two germline ends. Germline values: CDR1 LGHDT, CDR2 YNNKEL (reference sequence). The CDR3 has 19 residues. The CDR3 DNA follows: TGTGCCAGCAGCCAAGATCCCGGTTATCTAACCCTAATATACAATGAGCAGTTCTTC. Translation: CASSQDPGYLTLIYNEQFF.

The J gene is TRBJ1-6, the V gene TRBV19, with 7 positions matching TRBD1. The ends lost 7 bases at V and 10 bases at J; junction bases unmatched: 7. This CDR3 spans 13 amino acids. Germline V gives CDR1 LNHDA, CDR2 SQIVND (reference sequence). The chain's CDR3 is CASNTGVVSPLHF. The CDR3 DNA sequence: TGTGCCAGTAATACAGGGGTGGTGTCACCCCTCCACTTT.

This clone was observed once. V usage is TRBV14 and J usage is TRBJ2-1; D might be TRBD2 (5 bases). CDR1 and CDR2 from the germline V gene are SGHDN and FVKESK. V dropped 0 bases and J dropped 8 bases, with 17 bases sitting between them. This CDR3 spans 16 amino acids. The CDR3 nucleotides are TGTGCCAGCAGCCAAGATCGGTTACCACTAGGCGATGAGCAGTTCTTC. Protein sequence: CASSQDRLPLGDEQFF. Using reference TRBV14 and TRBJ2-1 for the parts outside the CDR3, the full variable domain is EAGVTQFPSHSVIEKGQTVTLRCDPISGHDNLYWYRRVMGKEIKFLLHFVKESKQDESGMPNNRFLAERTGGTYSTLKVQPAELEDSGVYFCASSQDRLPLGDEQFFGPGTRLTVL.

The chain employs TRBV7-2 and TRBJ2-5; 13 positions agree with TRBD2. The CDR3 length is 15 residues. The germline gives CDR1 SGHTA, CDR2 FQGNSA. Unmatched junction bases numbered 6, after V lost 5 bases and J lost 6 bases. Here the CDR3 DNA reads TGTGCCAGCAGCCTACTAGCGGGGGGGCTTCAGACCCAGTACTTC. Translating gives CASSLLAGGLQTQYF.

The genes are TRBV11-2 and TRBJ2-3; 8 bases agree with TRBD2. The CDR3 contains 16 residues. Germline CDR1 SGHAT, CDR2 FQNNGV. V lost 5 bases and J lost 4; bases outside the gene matches: 11. This CDR3 reads CASSRSGGLSPDTQYF. For the CDR3, the DNA is TGTGCCAGCAGCCGGAGCGGGGGACTGAGCCCAGATACGCAGTATTTT.

The chain has TRBV7-2 and TRBJ1-3; 10 nucleotides align to TRBD1. The CDR3 is made up of 16 amino acids. J was trimmed by 4 bases and V by 1 base; bases with no gene match: 4. Per the germline V gene, CDR1 is SGHTA and CDR2 is FQGNSA. The DNA for the CDR3 is TGTGCCAGCAGCTTAGGTCCGGGACAGGGGGGAAACACCATATATTTT. Protein: CASSLGPGQGGNTIYF.

J is TRBJ1-2 and V is TRBV6-5; 7 bases align to TRBD1. The CDR3 is 12 amino acids. The germline CDR1 and CDR2 sequences are MNHEY and SVGAGI. Trimming removed 6 bases from V and 3 bases from J; junction bases left unmatched: 1. In nucleotides, the CDR3 is TGTGCCAGCAGAACAGGGGACTATGGCTACACCTTC. Residues: CASRTGDYGYTF.

This chain links TRBV2 with TRBJ1-4; maybe TRBD1 (6 bases). The CDR3 has 15 amino acids. V shed 3 bases and J shed 5 bases, with 13 bases lying between them. Germline V lookup: CDR1 SNHLY, CDR2 FYNNEI. CDR3 in DNA: TGTGCCAGCAGTGAGCAGGGGCTCAACAATGAAAAACTGTTTTTT. Translating it yields CASSEQGLNNEKLFF.

The chain combines TRBV13 with TRBJ2-5; tentative D call: TRBD1 (6 bases). Germline CDR1 PRHDT, CDR2 FYEKMQ (reference sequence). The CDR3 consists of 14 residues. Trimming took 3 bases from V and 2 from J, leaving 10 bases between them. This CDR3 reads CASSLGHGQETQYF. CDR3 nucleotide sequence: TGTGCCAGCAGCTTGGGACACGGACAAGAGACCCAGTACTTC.

The CDR3 nucleotides read TGTGCCAGCAGCTTAGACAGCATAGGCTACACCTTC. Its translation is CASSLDSIGYTF. The rearrangement links TRBV7-6 to TRBJ1-2; D is unresolved. Trimming pared 1 base from V and 8 bases from J, leaving 8 bases between. The V gene's germline CDR1 is SGHVS and CDR2 FNYEAQ. The CDR3 sequence is 12 residues long.

The chain couples TRBV2 to TRBJ2-2; 7 bases fit TRBD2. Unmatched junction bases numbered 2, after V lost 7 bases and J lost 6 bases. CDR3 length: 12 residues. Germline V CDR1 and CDR2: SNHLY, FYNNEI. The CDR3 spells CASNGLAGELFF. The CDR3 region has the DNA TGTGCCAGCAACGGACTAGCCGGGGAGCTGTTTTTT.

The sample holds a few counts of this clone. V is TRBV10-3 and J is TRBJ1-2; D uncertain. This CDR3 has 17 residues. Trimming shortened V by 0 bases and J by 6 bases, and 20 bases separated the two germline ends. The germline gives CDR1 ENHRY, CDR2 SYGVKD. CDR3 protein: CAISESPVRVWGNGYTF. DNA for the CDR3: TGTGCCATCAGTGAGTCGCCGGTGAGGGTGTGGGGAAATGGCTACACCTTC.

CDR3 coding DNA: TGTGCCAGCAGTTACCTTCGAGCGGGTAACAAAAACATTCAGTACTTC. Its protein is CASSYLRAGNKNIQYF. The chain recombines TRBV6-5 with TRBJ2-4, with D tentatively TRBD2 (6 bases). Germline CDR1 and CDR2: MNHEY and SVGAGI. Trimming removed 2 bases at V and 3 bases at J, with 14 bases between. The CDR3 consists of 16 residues.

The chain joins TRBV28 to TRBJ1-6; D is unresolved. This CDR3 spans 17 amino acids. Trimming pared 4 bases from V and 4 bases from J, leaving 17 bases between. CDR1 MDHEN and CDR2 SYDVKM come from the germline V gene. The CDR3 DNA follows: TGTGCCAGCAGTTCCCCTTCCCTACAGAATTATAATTCACCCCTCCACTTT. Protein product: CASSSPSLQNYNSPLHF. Drawing the rest from reference TRBV28 and TRBJ1-6, the complete variable domain is DVKVTQSSRYLVKRTGEKVFLECVQDMDHENMFWYRQDPGLGLRLIYFSYDVKMKEKGDIPEGYSVSREKKERFSLILESASTNQTSMYLCASSSPSLQNYNSPLHFGNGTRLTVT.

The chain recombines TRBV9 with TRBJ2-4; 7 bases are a match to TRBD2. The CDR3 extends over 15 amino acids. Germline loops: CDR1 SGDLS, CDR2 YYNGEE. J lost 9 bases, V lost 0 bases, and 9 bases had no gene match. This CDR3 reads CASSVDPSGGPIQYF. The CDR3 DNA reads TGTGCCAGCAGCGTAGACCCTAGCGGAGGTCCCATTCAGTACTTC.

The V gene is TRBV2, the J gene TRBJ2-1, with D possibly TRBD2 on 7 matching bases. The CDR3 loop spans 12 amino acids. The germline V gene encodes CDR1 SNHLY and CDR2 FYNNEI. V was shortened by 8 bases and J by 5 bases, with 10 bases between the two germline ends. CDR3 sequence (DNA): TGTGCCAGCCTAGGGGGGGACAATGAGCAGTTCTTC. Translating it yields CASLGGDNEQFF.